A single sample is the source of the 10 T cell receptor beta chains below, sequenced in a study of blood T cell repertoires in COVID-19. Clones were sequenced by immunoSEQ multiplex PCR, and TCRdb holds only the in-frame ones, with some missing. The sample carries around 300,000 clones, roughly 91% recorded once. Sequencing was carried out using PBMCs or T cells enriched from blood (not recorded which). Every receptor here comes from a woman aged 55-70 years who had recovered from COVID-19.

As concerns this clone: At one end the junction does not follow the germline gene, possibly because of a read error. J is TRBJ2-7 and V is TRBV19, with a tentative D call TRBD2 (6 bases). The CDR3 spans 9 residues. Germline V gene sequence: CDR1 LNHDA, CDR2 SQIVND (reference sequence). CDR3 sequence: CASKMRGDF. CDR3 nucleotides: TGTGCCAGCAAAATGCGCGGGGACTTC.

The J gene is TRBJ1-2, the V gene TRBV12-3 or TRBV12-4; D remains unclear. Trimming shortened V by 1 base and J by 6 bases, and 9 bases separated the two germline ends. The CDR3 is 13 amino acids. CDR3 DNA: TGTGCCAGCAGTTTAGGGCGACAAGATGGCTACACCTTC. Amino acid sequence: CASSLGRQDGYTF.

The V gene is TRBV7-4, the J gene TRBJ2-4; the match to TRBD2 covers 10 bases. This CDR3 spans 18 amino acids. With 3 bases clipped from V and 1 base from J, the junction kept 9 bases outside the gene matches. Germline CDR1 SGHVT, CDR2 SQSDAQ. CDR3 nucleotides: TGTGCCAGCAGCTTGGGTCTAGCGGGAGTACGGGCCAAAAACATTCAGTACTTC. Protein: CASSLGLAGVRAKNIQYF.

The chain carries TRBV29-1 and TRBJ1-1; no clear D. Per germline, CDR1 SQVTM and CDR2 ANQGSEA. The CDR3 contains 15 residues. The germline V and J ends were trimmed by 4 bases and 1 base, with 16 bases remaining between them. DNA for the CDR3: TGCAGCGTTGTTCAGTGGGAGTTGTGGAACACTGAAGCTTTCTTT. Translated: CSVVQWELWNTEAFF.

The rearrangement links TRBV6-1 to TRBJ1-2, with a weak D call TRBD1 (6 bases). The CDR3 spans 14 residues. V was pared by 4 bases and J by 4 bases, with 13 bases between. Germline loops: CDR1 MNHNS, CDR2 SASEGT. This chain's CDR3 is CASSVGGATYGYTF. CDR3 nucleotide sequence: TGTGCCAGCAGTGTTGGGGGCGCAACCTATGGCTACACCTTC.

The V and J genes are TRBV27 and TRBJ1-5; D gene ambiguous. CDR1 and CDR2 (germline): MNHEY, SMNVEV (reference sequence). V lost 0 bases and J 0 bases, leaving 9 bases between the germline ends. This CDR3 is built from 16 residues. This CDR3 reads CASSLSHQNSNQPQHF. CDR3 DNA: TGTGCCAGCAGTTTATCCCATCAAAATAGCAATCAGCCCCAGCATTTT.

The chain recombines TRBV14 with TRBJ1-2; TRBD1 is a possible D gene (5 bases). Germline V gene lookup returns CDR1 SGHDN and CDR2 FVKESK. CDR3 length equals 13 residues. V was cut by 4 bases and J by 5 bases, with 11 bases left in between. The CDR3 loop reads CASSRTSTYGYTF. The CDR3 nucleotides are TGTGCCAGCAGCCGGACATCGACGTATGGCTACACCTTC.

J is TRBJ2-3 and V is TRBV19; D might be TRBD1 (6 bases). Germline loops: CDR1 LNHDA, CDR2 SQIVND (reference sequence). V was clipped by 4 bases and J by 1 base, with 18 bases between them. There are 17 residues in the CDR3. The CDR3 here is CASSKRQAQGGTDTQYF. For the CDR3, the DNA is TGTGCCAGTAGTAAAAGACAGGCCCAGGGTGGCACAGATACGCAGTATTTT. Together with reference TRBV19 and TRBJ2-3, the CDR3 gives the full variable domain: DGGITQSPKYLFRKEGQNVTLSCEQNLNHDAMYWYRQDPGQGLRLIYYSQIVNDFQKGDIAEGYSVSREKKESFPLTVTSAQKNPTAFYLCASSKRQAQGGTDTQYFGPGTRLTVL.

There are a few counts of this clone. CDR3 protein: CASSSRQGSSGNTIYF. As DNA, the CDR3 is TGCGCCAGCAGCTCCCGTCAGGGGAGCTCTGGAAACACCATATATTTT. The chain is built from TRBV4-1 and TRBJ1-3; perhaps TRBD1 as D (6 bases). CDR1 is MGHRA and CDR2 is YSYEKL in the germline V gene. The CDR3 is 16 amino acids. V lost 5 bases to trimming and J lost 0 bases, with 14 bases between them.

J is TRBJ2-1 and V is TRBV11-1; no clear D gene. This CDR3 has 14 residues. Germline V gene lookup returns CDR1 SGHAT and CDR2 FQDESV (reference sequence). Trimming stripped 1 base from V and 6 bases from J, with 10 bases between. The CDR3 spells CASSLGSSINEQFF. CDR3 DNA sequence: TGTGCCAGCAGCTTAGGTAGTAGTATCAATGAGCAGTTCTTC.